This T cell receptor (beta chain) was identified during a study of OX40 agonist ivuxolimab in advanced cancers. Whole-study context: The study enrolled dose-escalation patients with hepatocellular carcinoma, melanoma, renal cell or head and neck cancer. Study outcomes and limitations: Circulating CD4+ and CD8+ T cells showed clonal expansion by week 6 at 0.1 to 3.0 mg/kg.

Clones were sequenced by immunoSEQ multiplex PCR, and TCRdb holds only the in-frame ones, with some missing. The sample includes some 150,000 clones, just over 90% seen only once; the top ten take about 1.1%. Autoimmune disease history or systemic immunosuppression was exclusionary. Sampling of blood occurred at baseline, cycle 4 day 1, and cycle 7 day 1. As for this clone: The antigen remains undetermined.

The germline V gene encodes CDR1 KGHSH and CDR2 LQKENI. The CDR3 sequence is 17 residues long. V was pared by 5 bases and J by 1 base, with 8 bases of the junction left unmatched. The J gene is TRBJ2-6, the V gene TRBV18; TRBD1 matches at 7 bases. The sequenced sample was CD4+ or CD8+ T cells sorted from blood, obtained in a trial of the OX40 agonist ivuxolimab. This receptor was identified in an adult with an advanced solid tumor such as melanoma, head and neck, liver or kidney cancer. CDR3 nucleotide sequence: TGTGCCAGCTCATGGGATTCGACAGGGTCTGGGGCCAACGTCCTGACTTTC. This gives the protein CASSWDSTGSGANVLTF.